Listed below are T cell receptor beta chains from one sample, sequenced in a study of cytomegalovirus exposure and HLA in healthy donors. Profiled with immunoSEQ multiplex PCR; TCRdb holds only in-frame clones, not every one. Of under 200,000 clones listed, approximately 88% are singletons. The specimen sequenced was PBMCs. The receptors stem from a woman between 50 and 59 years old in good health and CMV-seropositive. Each CDR3 is given with its conserved first and last residue. D genes are given only for firm matches. Size is omitted from some rows. Given values are once, few, many or a class for expanded clones.

CDR3nt	CDR3aa	j_gene	abundance	v_gene	d_gene
TGTGCCAGCAGCCCACGCGGTAGCGGGGGGTCCGGGGAGCTGTTTTTT	CASSPRGSGGSGELFF	TRBJ2-2	NA	TRBV4-2	TRBD2
TGTGCCAATTCGACAAGGGGATCCCCTAGCTCCTACGAGCAGTACTTC	CANSTRGSPSSYEQYF	TRBJ2-7	NA	TRBV19	NA
TGTGCCAGCAGCCCACCAGGGGGCGAAGGGAACACTGAAGCTTTCTTT	CASSPPGGEGNTEAFF	TRBJ1-1	NA	TRBV5-4	TRBD1
TGTGCCAGCAACCGGAGGGGAGGGGATGAAGCTTTCTTT	CASNRRGGDEAFF	TRBJ1-1	NA	TRBV7-6	NA
TGTGCCAGCAGCCCCGGGACAGGGGTGTTTGAGACCCAGTACTTC	CASSPGTGVFETQYF	TRBJ2-5	NA	TRBV6-6	TRBD1
TGTGCCAGCACCGGGACAGGGTACGGCTACACCTTC	CASTGTGYGYTF	TRBJ1-2	NA	TRBV2	TRBD1
TGTGCCAGTCGGGGGGGGAGGGAGACCCAGTACTTC	CASRGGRETQYF	TRBJ2-5	NA	TRBV19	TRBD2
TGTGCCAGCAGTTTAACGGTGTCTAGCAATCAGCCCCAGCATTTT	CASSLTVSSNQPQHF	TRBJ1-5	once	TRBV6-6	NA
TGTGCCAGCAGCTCCGACAGGGGGAGAATTGAAAAACTGTTTTTT	CASSSDRGRIEKLFF	TRBJ1-4	NA	TRBV5-4	TRBD1
TGTGCCGCCCATTACCTTCTCACAGGGTCGAATCAGCCCCAGCATTTT	CAAHYLLTGSNQPQHF	TRBJ1-5	NA	TRBV6-4	NA
TGTGCCAGCAGCTTAGGGGTCGGGACTAGGGATGAGCAGTTCTTC	CASSLGVGTRDEQFF	TRBJ2-1	NA	TRBV11-2	TRBD2
TGTGCCAGCAGCTATACAGGGGCTGGAAACACCATATATTTT	CASSYTGAGNTIYF	TRBJ1-3	NA	TRBV5-4	TRBD1
TGTGCCAGCAGCTCGACAGGGGTCTTTGGCTACACCTTC	CASSSTGVFGYTF	TRBJ1-2	NA	TRBV7-9	TRBD1
TGTGCCAGCAGCCCCCTGGGGGCGGTCTCCTATGGCTACACCTTC	CASSPLGAVSYGYTF	TRBJ1-2	NA	TRBV14	NA
TGTGCCAGCAGTTTCCCAGTTGATCAGCCCCAGCATTTT	CASSFPVDQPQHF	TRBJ1-5	NA	TRBV6-6	NA
TGCGCCAGCAGCTTCGCCTACGAGCAGTACTTC	CASSFAYEQYF	TRBJ2-7	NA	TRBV5-1	NA
TGTGCCAGCAGCCCGACACAGGGGAGGACTGAAGCTTTCTTT	CASSPTQGRTEAFF	TRBJ1-1	NA	TRBV7-2	TRBD1
TGTGCCAGTAGTAGCTCGGCGGGGGGCATCGCTGGGGCCAACGTCCTGACTTTC	CASSSSAGGIAGANVLTF	TRBJ2-6	NA	TRBV19	TRBD2
TGTGCCAGTGCTAGCGGGGGGGCTTTTGAGCAGTTCTTC	CASASGGAFEQFF	TRBJ2-1	NA	TRBV7-9	TRBD2
TGTGCCAGCAGCGCCCGGACAGCCCCCTACAATGAGCAGTTCTTC	CASSARTAPYNEQFF	TRBJ2-1	NA	TRBV5-4	NA
TGCGCCAGCTCCGGGACTAGCTACTACGAGCAGTACTTC	CASSGTSYYEQYF	TRBJ2-7	NA	TRBV5-1	TRBD2
TGCAGCGTCGGGACTACAATGGAGACCCAGTACTTC	CSVGTTMETQYF	TRBJ2-5	NA	TRBV29-1	TRBD2
TGTGCTAGCAGCCCTGGGACTAGGTTATTGAATGAGCAGTTCTTC	CASSPGTRLLNEQFF	TRBJ2-1	NA	TRBV7-7	TRBD2
TGTGCCAGCAGTGAGCGGACTGAAGCTTTCTTT	CASSERTEAFF	TRBJ1-1	NA	TRBV2	NA
TGTGCCAGCGACCATCGGGACTCCTACGAGCAGTACTTC	CASDHRDSYEQYF	TRBJ2-7	NA	TRBV6-1	NA
TGTGCCAGCTCACCACTTTCTAGCGGGGGTTCAGATACGCAGTATTTT	CASSPLSSGGSDTQYF	TRBJ2-3	NA	TRBV18	TRBD2
TGTGCCAGCAGGTTGACAGGGGAATACACAGATACGCAGTATTTT	CASRLTGEYTDTQYF	TRBJ2-3	NA	TRBV6-5	TRBD1
TGTGCCAGCAGTTATCAGGGTACGGCCTACAATGAGCAGTTCTTC	CASSYQGTAYNEQFF	TRBJ2-1	NA	TRBV2	NA
TGTGCCAGCAGCCCGGGACAGGGAGGGACTGAAGCTTTCTTT	CASSPGQGGTEAFF	TRBJ1-1	NA	TRBV7-2	TRBD1
TGCAGCGTTGAGATGGGGACTACTAGCACAGATACGCAGTATTTT	CSVEMGTTSTDTQYF	TRBJ2-3	NA	TRBV29-1	TRBD2
TGTGCCAGCAGTTTACGGGGTGAGCAGTTCTTC	CASSLRGEQFF	TRBJ2-1	NA	TRBV28	NA
TGTGCCAGCAGCAGGGTACCCTACGAGCAGTACTTC	CASSRVPYEQYF	TRBJ2-7	NA	TRBV2	NA
TGTGCCAGCACTTACCGGGGGGGAAACACCATATATTTT	CASTYRGGNTIYF	TRBJ1-3	NA	TRBV5-4	NA
TGTGCCAGCAGCTTAGAAGAGTTTACTGAAGCTTTCTTT	CASSLEEFTEAFF	TRBJ1-1	NA	TRBV11-2	NA
TGCGCCAGCAGTCAATCATCAGGGCAGGGGGATTATAGCAATCAGCCCCAGCATTTT	CASSQSSGQGDYSNQPQHF	TRBJ1-5	NA	TRBV23-1	TRBD1
TGCGCCAGCAGCCAAGGGACAGGCTACGAGCAGTACTTC	CASSQGTGYEQYF	TRBJ2-7	NA	TRBV4-1	TRBD1
TGTGCCAGCAGCCTGGGACTAGCGGGGGGGCCGGAAGAGCAGTACTTC	CASSLGLAGGPEEQYF	TRBJ2-7	NA	TRBV13	TRBD2
TGTGCCAGCGCTTCGGGGTATACGCAGTATTTT	CASASGYTQYF	TRBJ2-3	NA	TRBV7-9	NA
TGCGCCAGCAGCCAAGATGAGAGCTCCTATAATTCACCCCTCCACTTT	CASSQDESSYNSPLHF	TRBJ1-6	NA	TRBV4-1	NA
TGTGCCAGCAGTCGTCTCTCTGGGGCCAACGTCCTGACTTTC	CASSRLSGANVLTF	TRBJ2-6	NA	TRBV14	NA
TGCGCCAGCTCCCCCGGGGGGGGAGGGTTCATGAACACTGAAGCTTTCTTT	CASSPGGGGFMNTEAFF	TRBJ1-1	NA	TRBV5-1	NA
TGTGCCAGCAGCTTAGCGCAGGCACAGAGTGAAGCTTTCTTT	CASSLAQAQSEAFF	TRBJ1-1	NA	TRBV7-2	NA
TGTGCCAGCAGTTCTGAGGGGACTAGCCAGACAGATACGCAGTATTTT	CASSSEGTSQTDTQYF	TRBJ2-3	NA	TRBV6-5	TRBD2
TGTGCCAGCAGCCGTCAGGATACGCAGTATTTT	CASSRQDTQYF	TRBJ2-3	NA	TRBV11-2	NA
TGTGCCAGCCTGACGCCGTATTCACCGGGAGAGCAGTACTTC	CASLTPYSPGEQYF	TRBJ2-7	NA	TRBV6-1	NA
TGTGCCAGCAGCGCCAGCGGGGGGGCTGACGAGACCCAGTACTTC	CASSASGGADETQYF	TRBJ2-5	once	TRBV9	TRBD2
TGTGCCACCAGTCGACCGGGACTTCTTCTCCACTTT	CATSRPGLLLHF	TRBJ1-6	NA	TRBV15	NA
TGTGCCAGTAGTATCCGGGACAGCCACACAGATACGCAGTATTTT	CASSIRDSHTDTQYF	TRBJ2-3	NA	TRBV19	TRBD1
TGTGCCAGCAGGCCCCGGGACAGCCTCTATGGCTACACCTTC	CASRPRDSLYGYTF	TRBJ1-2	NA	TRBV5-5	TRBD1
TGTGCCAGCTCCTTGGCGGGGGGGACCGGGGAGCTGTTTTTT	CASSLAGGTGELFF	TRBJ2-2	NA	TRBV6-1	TRBD2
TGCAGCGTTGACGGGGGTCGGGAGACCCAGTACTTC	CSVDGGRETQYF	TRBJ2-5	NA	TRBV29-1	NA
TGTGCCAGCAGTTACCTAGGACAGAAGATTGGCTACACCTTC	CASSYLGQKIGYTF	TRBJ1-2	NA	TRBV6-5	NA
TGTGCCAGCAGCGAAGGGGAGGAGGACATTCAGTACTTC	CASSEGEEDIQYF	TRBJ2-4	NA	TRBV6-5	NA
TGCGCCAGCAGCGGTGCGGGGTTCAATGAGCAGTTCTTC	CASSGAGFNEQFF	TRBJ2-1	NA	TRBV5-1	NA